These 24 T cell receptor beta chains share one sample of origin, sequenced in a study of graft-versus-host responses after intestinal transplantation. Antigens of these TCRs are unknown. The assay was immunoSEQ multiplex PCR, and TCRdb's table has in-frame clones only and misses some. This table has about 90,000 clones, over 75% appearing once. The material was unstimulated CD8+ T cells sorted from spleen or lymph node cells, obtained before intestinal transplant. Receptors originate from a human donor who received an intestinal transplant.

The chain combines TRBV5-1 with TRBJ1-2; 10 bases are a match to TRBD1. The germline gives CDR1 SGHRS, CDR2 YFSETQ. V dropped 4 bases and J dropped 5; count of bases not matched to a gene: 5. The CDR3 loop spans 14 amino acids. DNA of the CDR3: TGCGCCAGCAGCCCGACAGGGGGCGGTTATGGCTACACCTTC. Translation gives CASSPTGGGYGYTF. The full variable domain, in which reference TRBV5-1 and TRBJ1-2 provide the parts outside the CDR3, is KAGVTQTPRYLIKTRGQQVTLSCSPISGHRSVSWYQQTPGQGLQFLFEYFSETQRNKGNFPGRFSGRQFSNSRSEMNVSTLELGDSALYLCASSPTGGGYGYTFGSGTRLTVV.

CDR3 sequence: CASSYRGRNEQFF. CDR3 in DNA: TGTGCCAGCAGTTACAGGGGGCGCAATGAGCAGTTCTTC. This rearrangement joins TRBV6-5 to TRBJ2-1, with 7 bases fitting TRBD1. The ends lost 2 bases at V and 6 bases at J; junction bases unmatched: 1. This CDR3 has 13 residues. Germline V gene sequence: CDR1 MNHEY, CDR2 SVGAGI.

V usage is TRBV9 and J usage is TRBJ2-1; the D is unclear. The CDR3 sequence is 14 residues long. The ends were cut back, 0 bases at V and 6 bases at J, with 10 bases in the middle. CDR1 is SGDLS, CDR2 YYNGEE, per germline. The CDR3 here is CASSVALGANEQFF. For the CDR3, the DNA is TGTGCCAGCAGCGTAGCTCTCGGAGCCAATGAGCAGTTCTTC.

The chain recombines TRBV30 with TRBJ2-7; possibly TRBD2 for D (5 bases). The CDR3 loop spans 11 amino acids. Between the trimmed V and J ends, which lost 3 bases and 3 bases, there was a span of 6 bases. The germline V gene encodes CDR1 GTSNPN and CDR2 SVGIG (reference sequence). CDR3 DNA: TGTGCCTGGAGCGAGGGCTACGAGCAGTACTTC. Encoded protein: CAWSEGYEQYF.

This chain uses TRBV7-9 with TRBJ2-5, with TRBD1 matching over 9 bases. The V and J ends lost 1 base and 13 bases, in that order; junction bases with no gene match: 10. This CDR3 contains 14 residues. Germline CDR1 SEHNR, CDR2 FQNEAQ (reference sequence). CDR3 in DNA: TGTGCCAGCAGCTTAGGAGGGACAGGGTCTTATTTGTACTTC. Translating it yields CASSLGGTGSYLYF.

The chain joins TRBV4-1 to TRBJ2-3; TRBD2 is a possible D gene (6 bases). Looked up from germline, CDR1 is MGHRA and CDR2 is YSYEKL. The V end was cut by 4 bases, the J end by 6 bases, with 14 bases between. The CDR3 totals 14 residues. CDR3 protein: CASSLDTGRDTQYF. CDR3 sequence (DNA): TGCGCCAGCAGCCTCGACACTGGGAGGGATACGCAGTATTTT.

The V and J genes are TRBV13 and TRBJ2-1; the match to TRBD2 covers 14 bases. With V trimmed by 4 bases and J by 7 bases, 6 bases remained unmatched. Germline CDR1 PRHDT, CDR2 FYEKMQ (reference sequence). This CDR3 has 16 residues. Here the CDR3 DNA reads TGTGCCAGCAGCTCGCCGGGACTAGCGGGAGAGAATGAGCAGTTCTTC. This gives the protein CASSSPGLAGENEQFF.

The CDR3 DNA is TGTGCCAGCAGTTTATTCCCGGGGGACGCAGCTACCTACGAGCAGTACTTC. It codes for CASSLFPGDAATYEQYF. The chain employs TRBV28 and TRBJ2-7, with D perhaps matching TRBD2 (6 bases). V lost 1 base to trimming and J lost 2 bases, with 18 bases between them. The length of the CDR3 is 17 residues. Germline loops: CDR1 MDHEN, CDR2 SYDVKM.

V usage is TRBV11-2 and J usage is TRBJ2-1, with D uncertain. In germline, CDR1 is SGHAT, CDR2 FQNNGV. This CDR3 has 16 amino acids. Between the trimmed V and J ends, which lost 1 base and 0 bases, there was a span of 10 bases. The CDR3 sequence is CASSLVAPSSYNEQFF. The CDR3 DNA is TGTGCCAGCAGCTTAGTGGCACCCAGCTCCTACAATGAGCAGTTCTTC.

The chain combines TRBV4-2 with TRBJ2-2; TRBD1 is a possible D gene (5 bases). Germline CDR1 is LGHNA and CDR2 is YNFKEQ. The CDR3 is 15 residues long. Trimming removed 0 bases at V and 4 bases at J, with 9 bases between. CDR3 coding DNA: TGTGCCAGCAGCCAAGATCCCGACAGCACCGGGGAGCTGTTTTTT. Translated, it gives CASSQDPDSTGELFF.

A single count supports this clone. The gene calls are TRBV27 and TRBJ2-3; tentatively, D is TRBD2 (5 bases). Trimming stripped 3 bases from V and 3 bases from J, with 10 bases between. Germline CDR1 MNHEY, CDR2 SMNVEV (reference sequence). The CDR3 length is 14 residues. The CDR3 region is CASSFGLTTDTQYF. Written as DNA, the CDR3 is TGTGCCAGCAGTTTCGGACTGACTACAGATACGCAGTATTTT.

The CDR3 sequence: CASSYSSTDEQYF. The DNA for the CDR3 is TGTGCCAGCAGTTATTCATCGACAGACGAGCAGTACTTC. The genes are TRBV6-5 and TRBJ2-7, with D maybe TRBD1 (5 bases). In germline, CDR1 is MNHEY, CDR2 SVGAGI. V was pared by 3 bases and J by 5 bases, with 11 bases between. This CDR3 is built from 13 residues.

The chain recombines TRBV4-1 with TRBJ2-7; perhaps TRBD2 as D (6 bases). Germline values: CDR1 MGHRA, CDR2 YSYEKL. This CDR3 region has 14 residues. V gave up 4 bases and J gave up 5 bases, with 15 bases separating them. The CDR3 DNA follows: TGCGCCAGCAGCCTCGGGGGATTTGAGGACGAGCAGTACTTC. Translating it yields CASSLGGFEDEQYF.

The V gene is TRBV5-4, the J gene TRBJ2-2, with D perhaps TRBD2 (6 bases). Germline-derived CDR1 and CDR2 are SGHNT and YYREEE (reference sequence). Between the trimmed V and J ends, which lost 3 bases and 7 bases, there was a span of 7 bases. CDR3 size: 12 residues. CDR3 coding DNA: TGTGCCAGCAGCTCGGGGGTCGGGGAGCTGTTTTTT. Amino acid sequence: CASSSGVGELFF.

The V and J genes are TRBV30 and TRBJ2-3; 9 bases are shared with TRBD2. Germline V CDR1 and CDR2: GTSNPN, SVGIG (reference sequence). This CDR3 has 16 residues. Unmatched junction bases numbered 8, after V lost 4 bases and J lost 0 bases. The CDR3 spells CAWTSGVQLSTDTQYF. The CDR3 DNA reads TGTGCCTGGACTAGCGGGGTTCAATTGAGCACAGATACGCAGTATTTT.

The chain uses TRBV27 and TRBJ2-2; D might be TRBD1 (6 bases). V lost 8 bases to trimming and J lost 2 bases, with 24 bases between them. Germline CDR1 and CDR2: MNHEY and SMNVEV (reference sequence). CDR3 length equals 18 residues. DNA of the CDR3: TGTGCCAGCGCACCCCGTGGGACACGGGGAAGAAACACCGGGGAGCTGTTTTTT. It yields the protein CASAPRGTRGRNTGELFF.

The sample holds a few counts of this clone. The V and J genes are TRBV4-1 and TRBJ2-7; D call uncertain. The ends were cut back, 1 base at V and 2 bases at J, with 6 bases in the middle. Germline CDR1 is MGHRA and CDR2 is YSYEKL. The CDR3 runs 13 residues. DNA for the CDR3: TGCGCCAGCAGCCAAGCGGGTACCTACGAGCAGTACTTC. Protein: CASSQAGTYEQYF.

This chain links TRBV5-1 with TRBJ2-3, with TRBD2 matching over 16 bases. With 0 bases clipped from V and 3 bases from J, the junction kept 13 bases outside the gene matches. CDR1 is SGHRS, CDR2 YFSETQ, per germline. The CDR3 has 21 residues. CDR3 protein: CASSLAGGLAGGPGETDTQYF. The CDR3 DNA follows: TGCGCCAGCAGCTTGGCCGGGGGACTAGCGGGAGGGCCGGGGGAGACAGATACGCAGTATTTT.

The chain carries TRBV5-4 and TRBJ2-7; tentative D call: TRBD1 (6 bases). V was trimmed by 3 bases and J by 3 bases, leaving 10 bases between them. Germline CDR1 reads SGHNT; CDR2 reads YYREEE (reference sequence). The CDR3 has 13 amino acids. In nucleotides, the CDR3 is TGTGCCAGCAGCTGGGGGACAAACTACGAGCAGTACTTC. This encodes CASSWGTNYEQYF.

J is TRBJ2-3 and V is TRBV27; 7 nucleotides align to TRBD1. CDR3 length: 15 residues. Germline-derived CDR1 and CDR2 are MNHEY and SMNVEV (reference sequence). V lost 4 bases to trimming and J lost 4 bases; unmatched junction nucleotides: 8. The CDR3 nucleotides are TGTGCCAGCAGTTCAAGGGGGCACCAGTCAGATACGCAGTATTTT. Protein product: CASSSRGHQSDTQYF.

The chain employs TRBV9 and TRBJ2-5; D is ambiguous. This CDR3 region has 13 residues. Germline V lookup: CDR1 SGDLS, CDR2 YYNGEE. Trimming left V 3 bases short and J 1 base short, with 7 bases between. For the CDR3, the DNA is TGTGCCAGCAGCGCGGGTATCCAAGAGACCCAGTACTTC. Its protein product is CASSAGIQETQYF.

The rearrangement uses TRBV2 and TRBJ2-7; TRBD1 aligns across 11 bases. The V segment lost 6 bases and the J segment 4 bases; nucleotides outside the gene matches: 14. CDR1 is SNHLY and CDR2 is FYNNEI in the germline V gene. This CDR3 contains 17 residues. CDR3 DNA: TGTGCCAGCAGCCACGGACAGGGGGCCGAAAATCAGTACGAGCAGTACTTC. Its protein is CASSHGQGAENQYEQYF.

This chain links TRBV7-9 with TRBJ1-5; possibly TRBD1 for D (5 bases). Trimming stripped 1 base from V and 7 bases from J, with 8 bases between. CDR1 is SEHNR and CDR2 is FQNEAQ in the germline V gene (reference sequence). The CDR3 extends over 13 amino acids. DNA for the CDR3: TGTGCCAGCAGCTTAGACCCAGGGCAGCCCCAGCATTTT. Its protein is CASSLDPGQPQHF.

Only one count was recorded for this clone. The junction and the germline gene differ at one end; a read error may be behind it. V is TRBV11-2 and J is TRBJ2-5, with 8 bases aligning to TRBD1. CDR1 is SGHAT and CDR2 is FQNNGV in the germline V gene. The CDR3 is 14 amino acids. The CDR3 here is CASSLDRGQETQYF. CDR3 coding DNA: TGTGCCAGCAGCCTAGACAGGGGCCAAGAGACCCAGTACTTC.